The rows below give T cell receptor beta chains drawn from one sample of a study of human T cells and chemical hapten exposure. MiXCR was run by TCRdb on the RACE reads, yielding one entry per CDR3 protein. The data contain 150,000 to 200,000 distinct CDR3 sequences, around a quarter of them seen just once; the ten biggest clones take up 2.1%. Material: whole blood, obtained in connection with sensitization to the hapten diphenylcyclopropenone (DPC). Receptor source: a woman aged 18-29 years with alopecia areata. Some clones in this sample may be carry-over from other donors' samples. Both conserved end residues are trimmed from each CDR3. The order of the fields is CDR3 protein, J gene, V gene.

CDR3: ASSLEQGTGANVLT
J: TRBJ2-6
V: TRBV5-1

CDR3: ASSEGSGSPSYEQY
J: TRBJ2-7
V: TRBV2

CDR3: ASSLTDSNQPQH
J: TRBJ1-5
V: TRBV6-1

CDR3: ASSLVRQVKYGYT
J: TRBJ1-2
V: TRBV12-3/TRBV12-4

CDR3: ASSLVRSTDTQY
J: TRBJ2-3
V: TRBV5-6

CDR3: ASSKARPRDSELTEAF
J: TRBJ1-1
V: TRBV21-1

CDR3: SAWGQNTEAF
J: TRBJ1-1
V: TRBV29-1

CDR3: ASSVSPGLDRETQY
J: TRBJ2-5
V: TRBV7-9

CDR3: ASSQEWLAGAESSYEQY
J: TRBJ2-7
V: TRBV4-3

CDR3: ASKAADYNEQF
J: TRBJ2-1
V: TRBV6-6